Each of the 5 T cell receptor beta chains below was sequenced from the same sample in a study of control samples from healthy donors and cancer patients. TCRdb's copy holds only in-frame clones and misses some; the assay was immunoSEQ multiplex PCR. The table lists 120,000 or so clones, approximately 94% of them singletons. The sequenced material came from blood. These receptors came from a man aged 25 to 40 in good health.

The chain uses TRBV9 and TRBJ1-4; D is uncertain. Per germline, CDR1 SGDLS and CDR2 YYNGEE. V was cut by 3 bases and J by 7 bases, with 16 bases left in between. CDR3 length: 15 residues. CDR3 protein: CASSARLREGEKLFF. The DNA for the CDR3 is TGTGCCAGCAGCGCCCGACTCCGGGAGGGTGAAAAACTGTTTTTT.

The J gene is TRBJ1-5, the V gene TRBV7-4; TRBD1 might be the D (6 bases). The CDR3 is made up of 14 amino acids. Germline values: CDR1 SGHVT, CDR2 SQSDAQ. V lost 3 bases to trimming and J lost 9 bases, with 15 bases between them. The CDR3 DNA reads TGTGCCAGCAGCTTCTCGGGACACTCGCGGCCCCAGCATTTT. Its protein is CASSFSGHSRPQHF.

The V and J genes are TRBV6-1 and TRBJ1-1; D is perhaps TRBD1 (6 bases). V lost 6 bases and J 3 bases, leaving 17 bases between the germline ends. Germline V gene sequence: CDR1 MNHNS, CDR2 SASEGT. CDR3 length equals 15 residues. CDR3 residues: CASSTPRGPHTEAFF. In DNA, the CDR3 is TGTGCCAGCAGCACCCCCAGGGGCCCCCACACTGAAGCTTTCTTT.

The genes are TRBV29-1 and TRBJ1-1; D ambiguous. The V and J ends lost 6 bases and 3 bases respectively, with 26 bases between them. The CDR3 has 17 residues. Germline V gene sequence: CDR1 SQVTM, CDR2 ANQGSEA. The CDR3 DNA is TGCAGCGTCAAAACTGTTCGGGTCACCGCGGTCGACACTGAAGCTTTCTTT. Protein: CSVKTVRVTAVDTEAFF.

V usage is TRBV6-1 and J usage is TRBJ1-2; tentatively, D is TRBD1 (6 bases). V gave up 2 bases and J gave up 8 bases, with 18 bases separating them. Germline CDR1 reads MNHNS; CDR2 reads SASEGT. The CDR3 has 15 residues. The CDR3 DNA reads TGTGCCAGCAGTGAACCCAGGGGCGGAGGTTTGGGCTACACCTTC. Translating gives CASSEPRGGGLGYTF.